Listed here are 2 T cell receptor beta chains from one sample, sequenced in a study of PD-1 blockade in classical Hodgkin lymphoma. Brentuximab vedotin exposure varied among the patients, all of whom had relapsed after autologous stem cell transplantation. Only in-frame clones appear in the TCRdb table, and some are missing; sequencing was by immunoSEQ multiplex PCR. The profile covers some 19,000 clones, with around 80% appearing a single time and 40% taken by the ten largest. The material sequenced was peripheral blood mononuclear cells (PBMCs), taken before the second cycle of nivolumab. The receptors shown here come from a human donor with classical Hodgkin lymphoma.

This clone was observed a few times. The V and J genes are TRBV6-6 and TRBJ1-2; D might be TRBD1 (5 bases). CDR1 is MNHNY, CDR2 SVGAGI, per germline (reference sequence). Between the trimmed V and J ends, which lost 2 bases and 4 bases, there was a span of 14 bases. The length of the CDR3 is 15 residues. CDR3 nucleotides: TGTGCCAGCAGTTACAGGGTACGGGACCCCTATGGCTACACCTTC. The encoded protein is CASSYRVRDPYGYTF.

This chain uses TRBV15 with TRBJ2-7; 12 nucleotides agree with TRBD2. This CDR3 comprises 16 residues. J lost 0 bases, V lost 2 bases, and 2 bases had no gene match. Germline V gives CDR1 LNHNV, CDR2 YYDKDF (reference sequence). The DNA for the CDR3 is TGTGCCACCAGCAGATCGACTAGCGGGGGCTCCTACGAGCAGTACTTC. Translated: CATSRSTSGGSYEQYF. Full variable domain (outside the CDR3, taken from reference TRBV15 and TRBJ2-7): DAMVIQNPRYQVTQFGKPVTLSCSQTLNHNVMYWYQQKSSQAPKLLFHYYDKDFNNEADTPDNFQSRRPNTSFCFLDIRSPGLGDTAMYLCATSRSTSGGSYEQYFGPGTRLTVT.